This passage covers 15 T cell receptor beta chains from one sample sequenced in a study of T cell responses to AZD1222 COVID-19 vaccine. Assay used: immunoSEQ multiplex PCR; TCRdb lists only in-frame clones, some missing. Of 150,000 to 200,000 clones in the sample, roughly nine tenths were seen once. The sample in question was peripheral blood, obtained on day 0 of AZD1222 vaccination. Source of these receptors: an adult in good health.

CDR3 nucleotide sequence: TGTGCCAGTAGTATGGGGACAGGGGTACAGCCCCAGCATTTT. Protein: CASSMGTGVQPQHF. The chain recombines TRBV19 with TRBJ1-5; TRBD1 agrees at 10 bases. The CDR3 loop spans 14 amino acids. Unmatched junction bases numbered 3, after V lost 3 bases and J lost 7 bases. CDR1 is LNHDA and CDR2 is SQIVND in the germline V gene (reference sequence). Supplemented by reference TRBV19 and TRBJ1-5, the full variable domain reads DGGITQSPKYLFRKEGQNVTLSCEQNLNHDAMYWYRQDPGQGLRLIYYSQIVNDFQKGDIAEGYSVSREKKESFPLTVTSAQKNPTAFYLCASSMGTGVQPQHFGDGTRLSIL.

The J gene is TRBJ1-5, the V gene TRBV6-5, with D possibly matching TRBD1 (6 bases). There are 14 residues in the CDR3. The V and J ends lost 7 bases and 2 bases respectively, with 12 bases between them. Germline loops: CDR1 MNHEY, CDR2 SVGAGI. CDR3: CASTVQGGNQPQHF. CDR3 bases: TGTGCCAGCACGGTACAGGGTGGCAATCAGCCCCAGCATTTT.

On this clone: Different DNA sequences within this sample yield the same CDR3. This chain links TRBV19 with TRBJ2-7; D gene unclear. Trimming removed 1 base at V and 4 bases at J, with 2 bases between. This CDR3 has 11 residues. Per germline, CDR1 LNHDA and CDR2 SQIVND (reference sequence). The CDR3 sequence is CASSIGYEQYF. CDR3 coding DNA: TGTGCCAGTAGTATAGGGTACGAGCAGTACTTC.

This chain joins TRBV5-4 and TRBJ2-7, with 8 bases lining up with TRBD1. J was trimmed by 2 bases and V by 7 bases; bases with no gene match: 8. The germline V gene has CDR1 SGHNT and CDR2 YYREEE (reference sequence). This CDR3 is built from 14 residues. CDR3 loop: CASHPGQAPYEQYF. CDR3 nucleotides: TGTGCCAGCCATCCGGGACAGGCCCCCTACGAGCAGTACTTC.

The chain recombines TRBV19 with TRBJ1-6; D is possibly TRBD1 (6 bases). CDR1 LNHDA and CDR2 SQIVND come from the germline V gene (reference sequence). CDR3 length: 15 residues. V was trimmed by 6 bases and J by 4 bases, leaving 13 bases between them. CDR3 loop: CASRKRGDYNSPLHF. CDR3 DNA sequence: TGTGCCAGTAGAAAAAGGGGGGATTATAATTCACCCCTCCACTTT.

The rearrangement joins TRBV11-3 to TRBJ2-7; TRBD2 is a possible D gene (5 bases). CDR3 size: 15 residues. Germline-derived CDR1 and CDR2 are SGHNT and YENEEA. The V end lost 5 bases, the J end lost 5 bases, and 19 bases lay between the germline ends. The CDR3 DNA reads TGTGCCAGCAGCCCCGGAGGCATATCCGCCAACGAGCAGTACTTC. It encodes CASSPGGISANEQYF.

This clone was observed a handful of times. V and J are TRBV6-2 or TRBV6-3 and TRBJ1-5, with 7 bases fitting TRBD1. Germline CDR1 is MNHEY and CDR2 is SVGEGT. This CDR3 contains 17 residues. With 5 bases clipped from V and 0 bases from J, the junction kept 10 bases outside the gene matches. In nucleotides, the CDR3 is TGTGCCAGCAGTGATTTACAGGGGTCACATAGCAATCAGCCCCAGCATTTT. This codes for CASSDLQGSHSNQPQHF.

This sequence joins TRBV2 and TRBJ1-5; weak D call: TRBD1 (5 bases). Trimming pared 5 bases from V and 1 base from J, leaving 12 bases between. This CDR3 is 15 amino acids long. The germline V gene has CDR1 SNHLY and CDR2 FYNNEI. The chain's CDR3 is CASSPLGESNQPQHF. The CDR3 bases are TGTGCCAGCAGTCCCCTGGGGGAAAGCAATCAGCCCCAGCATTTT.

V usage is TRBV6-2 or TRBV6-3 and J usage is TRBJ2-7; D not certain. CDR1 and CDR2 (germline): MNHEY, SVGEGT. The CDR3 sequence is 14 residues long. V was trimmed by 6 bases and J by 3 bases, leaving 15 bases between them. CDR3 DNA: TGTGCCAGCAGCCCTACGGGCTCCCTCTACGAGCAGTACTTC. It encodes CASSPTGSLYEQYF.

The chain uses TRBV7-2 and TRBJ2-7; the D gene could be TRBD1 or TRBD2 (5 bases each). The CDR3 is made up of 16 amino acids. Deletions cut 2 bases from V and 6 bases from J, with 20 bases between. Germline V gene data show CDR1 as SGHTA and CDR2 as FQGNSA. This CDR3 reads CASSLKGTAEGSEQYF. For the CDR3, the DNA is TGTGCCAGCAGCTTAAAGGGGACGGCAGAGGGTAGCGAGCAGTACTTC.

CDR3 loop: CASSLGKGLHTYNEQFF. The CDR3 nucleotides are TGTGCCAGCAGCTTAGGAAAAGGCCTTCACACCTACAATGAGCAGTTCTTC. The J gene is TRBJ2-1, the V gene TRBV7-8; D is ambiguous. In germline, CDR1 is SGHVS, CDR2 FQNEAQ. Trimming cost V 1 base and J 2 bases, with 15 bases left between them. The CDR3 has 17 amino acids.

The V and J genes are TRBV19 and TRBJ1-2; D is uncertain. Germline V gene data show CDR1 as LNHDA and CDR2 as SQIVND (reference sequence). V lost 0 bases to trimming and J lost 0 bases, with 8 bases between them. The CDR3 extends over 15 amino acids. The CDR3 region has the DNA TGTGCCAGTAGTATAGACGGCAGCCCTAACTATGGCTACACCTTC. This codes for CASSIDGSPNYGYTF.

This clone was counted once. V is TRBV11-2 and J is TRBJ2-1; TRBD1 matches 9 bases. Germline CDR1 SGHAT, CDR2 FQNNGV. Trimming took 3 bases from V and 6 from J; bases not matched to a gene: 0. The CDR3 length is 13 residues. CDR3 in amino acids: CASSLGQGNEQFF. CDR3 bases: TGTGCCAGCAGCTTGGGACAGGGCAATGAGCAGTTCTTC.

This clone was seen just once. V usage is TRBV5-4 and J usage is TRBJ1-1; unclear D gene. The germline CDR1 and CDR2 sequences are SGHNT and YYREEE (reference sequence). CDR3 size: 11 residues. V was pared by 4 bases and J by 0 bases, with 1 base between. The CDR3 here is CASSLNTEAFF. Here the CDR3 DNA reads TGTGCCAGCAGCCTGAACACTGAAGCTTTCTTT.

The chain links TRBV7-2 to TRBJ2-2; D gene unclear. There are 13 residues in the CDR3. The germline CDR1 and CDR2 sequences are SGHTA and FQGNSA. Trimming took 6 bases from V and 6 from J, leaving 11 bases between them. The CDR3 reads CASSKPAAGELFF. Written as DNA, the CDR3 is TGTGCCAGCAGTAAACCAGCAGCCGGGGAGCTGTTTTTT. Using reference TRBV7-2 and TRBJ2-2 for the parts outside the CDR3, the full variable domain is GAGVSQSPSNKVTEKGKDVELRCDPISGHTALYWYRQSLGQGLEFLIYFQGNSAPDKSGLPSDRFSAERTGGSVSTLTIQRTQQEDSAVYLCASSKPAAGELFFGEGSRLTVL.